A selection of T cell receptor beta chains follows, all from one sample in a study of OX40 agonist ivuxolimab in advanced cancers. TCRdb keeps only in-frame clones here, not all; method: immunoSEQ multiplex PCR. The sample records roughly 75,000 clones, about 86% being singletons. The starting material was CD4+ or CD8+ T cells sorted from blood, obtained in a trial of the OX40 agonist ivuxolimab. These TCRs come from an adult with an advanced solid tumor such as melanoma, head and neck, liver or kidney cancer. Both conserved end residues are trimmed from each CDR3. Size is stated for part of the rows, as once, few or many counts, or as a class when the clone is expanded.

V gene: TRBV30; clone size: -; CDR3 protein: AWDSGGREKLF
V gene: TRBV29-1; clone size: -; CDR3 protein: SATGTGAAGNTIY
V gene: TRBV9; clone size: -; CDR3 protein: ASSVSGTAYEQY
V gene: TRBV27; clone size: -; CDR3 protein: ASSSLLAGGPYNEQF
V gene: TRBV5-6; clone size: -; CDR3 protein: ASSLYSETQY
V gene: TRBV6-1; clone size: -; CDR3 protein: ASRDSGGAYEQY
V gene: TRBV27; clone size: -; CDR3 protein: ASSHRGEGYT
V gene: TRBV18; clone size: -; CDR3 protein: ASSPGQGVGHYGYT
V gene: TRBV18; clone size: -; CDR3 protein: ASSPSGDTQY
V gene: TRBV19; clone size: -; CDR3 protein: ASSLQSSYEQY
V gene: TRBV7-9; clone size: -; CDR3 protein: ASSLDPGLQETQY
V gene: TRBV2; clone size: -; CDR3 protein: ASREQGAGYGYT
V gene: TRBV11-2; clone size: -; CDR3 protein: ASSFEGGRDTQY
V gene: TRBV6-6; clone size: few; CDR3 protein: ASSYQGLPYEQY
V gene: TRBV29-1; clone size: -; CDR3 protein: SVEGTPEAF
V gene: TRBV6-1; clone size: once; CDR3 protein: ASRPMDRLKHEQF
V gene: TRBV7-2; clone size: -; CDR3 protein: ASSRTSVGSPLH
V gene: TRBV11-2; clone size: -; CDR3 protein: ASSSLIAGGNSYEQY
V gene: TRBV18; clone size: -; CDR3 protein: ASSPPLGSGQETQY
V gene: TRBV4-3; clone size: few; CDR3 protein: ASSPRGAYTGELF
V gene: TRBV30; clone size: -; CDR3 protein: AWRGQGAGQPQH
V gene: TRBV29-1; clone size: -; CDR3 protein: SVVRPGLTEAF
V gene: TRBV5-1; clone size: -; CDR3 protein: ASRTGGTNTEAF
V gene: TRBV6-5; clone size: once; CDR3 protein: ASSNRGYQETQY
V gene: TRBV27; clone size: -; CDR3 protein: ASSALKAGGSEQY
V gene: TRBV5-5; clone size: few; CDR3 protein: ASSRVGAPFSYEQY
V gene: TRBV5-1; clone size: once; CDR3 protein: ASSWTAYTEAF